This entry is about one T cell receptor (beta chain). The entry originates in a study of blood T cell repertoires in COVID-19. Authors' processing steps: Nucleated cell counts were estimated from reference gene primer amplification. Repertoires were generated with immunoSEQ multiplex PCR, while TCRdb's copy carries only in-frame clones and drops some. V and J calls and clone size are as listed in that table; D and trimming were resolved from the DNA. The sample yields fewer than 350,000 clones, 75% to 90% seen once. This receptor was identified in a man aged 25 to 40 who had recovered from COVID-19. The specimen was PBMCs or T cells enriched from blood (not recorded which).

CDR3 protein: CASSLGQGRREKLFF. The DNA for the CDR3 is TGTGCCAGCAGCTTAGGACAGGGACGGAGGGAAAAACTGTTTTTT. The chain employs TRBV7-9 and TRBJ1-4, with 7 bases aligning to TRBD1. The CDR3 runs to 15 residues. Germline CDR1 and CDR2: SEHNR and FQNEAQ (reference sequence). Trimming cost V 1 base and J 8 bases; bases outside gene matches: 7. The entire variable domain, with the rest obtained from reference TRBV7-9 and TRBJ1-4, is as follows: DTGVSQNPRHKITKRGQNVTFRCDPISEHNRLYWYRQTLGQGPEFLTYFQNEAQLEKSRLLSDRFSAERPKGSFSTLEIQRTEQGDSAMYLCASSLGQGRREKLFFGSGTQLSVL.